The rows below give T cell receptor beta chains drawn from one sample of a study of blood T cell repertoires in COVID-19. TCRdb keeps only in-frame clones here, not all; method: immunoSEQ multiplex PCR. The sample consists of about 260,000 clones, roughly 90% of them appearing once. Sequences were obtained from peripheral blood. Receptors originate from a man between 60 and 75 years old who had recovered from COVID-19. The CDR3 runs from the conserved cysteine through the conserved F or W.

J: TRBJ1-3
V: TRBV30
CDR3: CAWSVGKTNSGNTIYF

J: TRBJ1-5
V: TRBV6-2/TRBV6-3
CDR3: CASSPYSTNQPQHF

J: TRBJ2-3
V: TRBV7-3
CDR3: CASSQADSDTQYF

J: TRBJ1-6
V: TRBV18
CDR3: CASSPPAGVNSPLHF

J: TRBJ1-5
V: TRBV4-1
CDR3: CASSGAGTGNQPQHF

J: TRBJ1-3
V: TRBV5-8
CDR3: CASSLPAGREGNTIYF

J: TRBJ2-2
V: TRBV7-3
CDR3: CASSLQRGGASELFF

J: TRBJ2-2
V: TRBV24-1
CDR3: CATSVAANTGELFF

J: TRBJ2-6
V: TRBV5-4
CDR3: CASSLDLTSGANVLTF

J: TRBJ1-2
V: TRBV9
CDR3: CASYGYWDSNYGYTF

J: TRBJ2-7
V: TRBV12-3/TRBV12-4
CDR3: CASSFRPDEQYF

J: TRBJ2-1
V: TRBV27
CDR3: CASTPRGDYNEQFF

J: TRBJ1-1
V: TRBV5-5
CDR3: CASSLRGSLNTEAFF

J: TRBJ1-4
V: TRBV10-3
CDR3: CAITGNLDEKLFF

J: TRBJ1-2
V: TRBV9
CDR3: CASSEQGPGDYGYTF

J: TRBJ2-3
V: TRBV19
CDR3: CASRWNREPYHTQYF

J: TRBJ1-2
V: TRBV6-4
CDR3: CASSDTPDSFDGYTF

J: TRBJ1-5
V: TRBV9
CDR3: CASSAGTGGERGNQPQHF

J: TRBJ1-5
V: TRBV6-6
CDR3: CASHSTGPRNQPQHF

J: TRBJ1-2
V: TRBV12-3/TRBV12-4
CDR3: CASSRQGVYGYTF

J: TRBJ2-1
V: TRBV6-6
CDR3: CASSPLAAWDNEQFF

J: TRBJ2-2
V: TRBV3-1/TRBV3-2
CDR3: CASSQEAGSGGALGELFF

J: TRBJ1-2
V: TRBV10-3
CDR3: CAISSLAGQTKLGGYTF

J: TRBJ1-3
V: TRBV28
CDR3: CASSTSTGLNTIYF

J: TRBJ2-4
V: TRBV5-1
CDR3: CASSLLGTSGGPRAKNIQYF

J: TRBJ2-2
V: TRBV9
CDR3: CASSVPSITGELFF

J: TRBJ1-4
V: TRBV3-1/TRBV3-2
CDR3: CASSQVGQGLPANEKLFF

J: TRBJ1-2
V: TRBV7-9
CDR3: CASSLGGDGYTF

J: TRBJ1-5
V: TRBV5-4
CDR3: CASSSQGEPQHF

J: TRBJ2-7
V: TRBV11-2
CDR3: CASSLDYRLAGGYEQYF

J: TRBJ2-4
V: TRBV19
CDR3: CASSTPGQGAKNIQYF

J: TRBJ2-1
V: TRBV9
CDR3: CASSARFSGGLYNEQFF

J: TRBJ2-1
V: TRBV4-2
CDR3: CASSQPSGGQYNEQFF

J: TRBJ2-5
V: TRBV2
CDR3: CASKRSTGENVTQYF

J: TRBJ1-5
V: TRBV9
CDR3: CASSMTGDQPQHF

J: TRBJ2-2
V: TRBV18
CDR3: CASSTGQGKSTGELFF

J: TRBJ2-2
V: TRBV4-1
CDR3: CASSGVAGGLNTGELFF

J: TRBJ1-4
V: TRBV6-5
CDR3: CASSYLDRANEKLFF

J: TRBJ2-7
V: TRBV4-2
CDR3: CASSSGEGGGLLSEQYF

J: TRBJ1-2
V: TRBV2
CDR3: CASNLQQGYGYTF

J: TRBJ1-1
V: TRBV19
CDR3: CASGNQGNTEAFF

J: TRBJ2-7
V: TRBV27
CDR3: CASSSGQGAYEQYF

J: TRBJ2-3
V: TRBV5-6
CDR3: CASSPGLAGADTQYF

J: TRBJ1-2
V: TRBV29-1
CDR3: CSVVRGQGDYGYTF

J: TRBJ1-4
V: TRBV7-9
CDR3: CASSLPPGQGWSNEKLFF

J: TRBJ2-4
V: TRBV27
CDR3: CASSPLTGGIAWAKNIQYF

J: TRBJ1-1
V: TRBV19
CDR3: CASSDRVNTEAFF

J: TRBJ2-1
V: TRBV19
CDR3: CASNRAGDYNEQFF

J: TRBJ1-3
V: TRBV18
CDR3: CASSQGTGGNTIYF